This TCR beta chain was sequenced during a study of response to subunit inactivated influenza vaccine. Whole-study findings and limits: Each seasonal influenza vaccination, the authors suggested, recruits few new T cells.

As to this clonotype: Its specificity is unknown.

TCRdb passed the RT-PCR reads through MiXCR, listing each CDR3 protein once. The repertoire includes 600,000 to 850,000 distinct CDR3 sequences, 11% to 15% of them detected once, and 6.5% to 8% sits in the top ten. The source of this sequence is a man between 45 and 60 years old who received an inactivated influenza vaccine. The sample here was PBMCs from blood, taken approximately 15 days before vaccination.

CDR3: CAWSGTLGREQFF. CDR3 DNA: TGTGCCTGGAGTGGCACCTTAGGGAGGGAGCAGTTCTTC. V usage is TRBV30 and J usage is TRBJ2-1; the D gene is possibly TRBD2 (6 bases). Germline assignment: CDR1 GTSNPN and CDR2 SVGIG (reference sequence). This CDR3 is built from 13 residues. V was clipped by 1 base and J by 10 bases, with 14 bases between them.